This T cell receptor (beta chain) was captured by sequencing in a study of post-analysis software for immune sequencing data. About the study: Relapsing-remitting, secondary progressive and progressive-relapsing multiple sclerosis courses were included.

Unique molecular identifiers were present in the TCR beta cDNA libraries. Out of 1 to 10 million T cells, a few hundred thousand cDNA molecules were generated. TCRdb reprocessed the PCR reads with MiXCR, giving one entry per CDR3 protein. The repertoire holds approximately 180,000 distinct CDR3 sequences, with around 28% as singletons. This clonotype appeared a few times. What it recognizes is unknown. General study points: Among roughly 5 TRBV segments more frequent in patients than controls were TRBV5-6, TRBV5-1 and TRBV20-1.

The CDR3 contains 15 residues. Germline V gene sequence: CDR1 SGHVS, CDR2 FNYEAQ. The junction had 6 bases not matched to a gene; V was cut back by 5 bases and J by 0 bases. The rearrangement joins TRBV7-6 to TRBJ1-1; TRBD1 matches at 7 bases. Input material: blood. The sequence derives from a girl aged 5 to 17 with multiple sclerosis. The CDR3 bases are TGTGCCAGCAGCCCCGGGACAGCTCTGAACACTGAAGCTTTCTTT. Protein sequence: CASSPGTALNTEAFF.